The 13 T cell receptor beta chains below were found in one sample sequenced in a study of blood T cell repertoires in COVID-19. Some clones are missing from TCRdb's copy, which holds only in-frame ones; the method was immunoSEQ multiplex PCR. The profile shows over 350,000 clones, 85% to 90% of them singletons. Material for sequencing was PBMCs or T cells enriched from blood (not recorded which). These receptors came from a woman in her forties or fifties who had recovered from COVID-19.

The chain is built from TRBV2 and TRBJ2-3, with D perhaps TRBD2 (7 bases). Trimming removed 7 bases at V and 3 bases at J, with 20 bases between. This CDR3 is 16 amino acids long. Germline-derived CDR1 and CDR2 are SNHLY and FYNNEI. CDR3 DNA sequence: TGTGCCAGCAACGGCGGGCTCGGGGGGCCTACAGATACGCAGTATTTT. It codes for CASNGGLGGPTDTQYF.

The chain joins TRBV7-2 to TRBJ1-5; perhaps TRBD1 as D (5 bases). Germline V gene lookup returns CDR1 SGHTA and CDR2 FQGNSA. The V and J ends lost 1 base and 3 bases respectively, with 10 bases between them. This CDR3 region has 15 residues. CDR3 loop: CASSLGAGNNQPQHF. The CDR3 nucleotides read TGTGCCAGCAGCTTAGGTGCAGGGAACAATCAGCCCCAGCATTTT.

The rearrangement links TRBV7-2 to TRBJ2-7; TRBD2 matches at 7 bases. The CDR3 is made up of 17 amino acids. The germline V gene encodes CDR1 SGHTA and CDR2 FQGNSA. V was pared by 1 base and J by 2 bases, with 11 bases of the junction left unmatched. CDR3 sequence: CASSLGTERGSTYEQYF. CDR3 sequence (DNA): TGTGCCAGCAGCTTAGGGACGGAGCGGGGTTCTACCTACGAGCAGTACTTC.

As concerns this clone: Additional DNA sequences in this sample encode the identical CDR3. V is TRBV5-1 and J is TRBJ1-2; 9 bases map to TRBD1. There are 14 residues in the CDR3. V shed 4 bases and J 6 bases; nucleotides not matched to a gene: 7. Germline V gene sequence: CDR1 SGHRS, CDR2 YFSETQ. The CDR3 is CASSLGQGLNGYTF. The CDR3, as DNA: TGCGCCAGCAGCCTAGGACAGGGGTTAAATGGCTACACCTTC. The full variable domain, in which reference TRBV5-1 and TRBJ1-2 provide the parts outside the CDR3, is KAGVTQTPRYLIKTRGQQVTLSCSPISGHRSVSWYQQTPGQGLQFLFEYFSETQRNKGNFPGRFSGRQFSNSRSEMNVSTLELGDSALYLCASSLGQGLNGYTFGSGTRLTVV.

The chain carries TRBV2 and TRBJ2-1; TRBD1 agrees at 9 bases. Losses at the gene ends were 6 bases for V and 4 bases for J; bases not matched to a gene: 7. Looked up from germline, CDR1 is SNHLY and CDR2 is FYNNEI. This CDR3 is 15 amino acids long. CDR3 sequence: CASREDRGGYNEQFF. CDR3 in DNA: TGTGCCAGCAGGGAGGACAGGGGTGGGTACAATGAGCAGTTCTTC.

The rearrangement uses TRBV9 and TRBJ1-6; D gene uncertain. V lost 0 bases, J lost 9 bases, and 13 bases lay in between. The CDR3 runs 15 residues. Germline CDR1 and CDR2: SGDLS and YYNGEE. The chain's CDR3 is CASSVEGGRSSPLHF. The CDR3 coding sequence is TGTGCCAGCAGCGTAGAGGGAGGGAGAAGTTCACCCCTCCACTTT.

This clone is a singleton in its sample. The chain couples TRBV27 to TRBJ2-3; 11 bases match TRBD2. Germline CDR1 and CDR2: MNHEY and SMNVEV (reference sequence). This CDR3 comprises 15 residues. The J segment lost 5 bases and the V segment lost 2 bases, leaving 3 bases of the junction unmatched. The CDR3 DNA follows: TGTGCCAGCAGTTTACGTAGCGGGAGGGGAGATACGCAGTATTTT. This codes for CASSLRSGRGDTQYF.

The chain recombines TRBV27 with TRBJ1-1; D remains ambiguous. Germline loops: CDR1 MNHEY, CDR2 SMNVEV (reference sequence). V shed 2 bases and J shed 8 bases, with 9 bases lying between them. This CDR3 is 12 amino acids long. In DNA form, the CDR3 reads TGTGCCAGCAGTTTACTGGCAGGCGAAGCTTTCTTT. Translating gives CASSLLAGEAFF.

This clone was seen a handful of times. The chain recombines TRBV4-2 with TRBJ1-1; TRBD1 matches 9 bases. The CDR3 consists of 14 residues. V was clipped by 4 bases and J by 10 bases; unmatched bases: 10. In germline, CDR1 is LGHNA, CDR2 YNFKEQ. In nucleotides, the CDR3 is TGTGCCAGCAGCCGAAGTCGGACAGGGGATCGAGCTTTCTTT. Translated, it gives CASSRSRTGDRAFF.

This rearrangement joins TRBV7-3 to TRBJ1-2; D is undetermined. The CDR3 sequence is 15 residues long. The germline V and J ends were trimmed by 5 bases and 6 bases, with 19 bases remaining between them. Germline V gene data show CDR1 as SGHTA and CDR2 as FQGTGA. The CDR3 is CASSPSPGVRNGYTF. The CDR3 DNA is TGTGCCAGCAGCCCTAGCCCCGGGGTTAGAAATGGCTACACCTTC.

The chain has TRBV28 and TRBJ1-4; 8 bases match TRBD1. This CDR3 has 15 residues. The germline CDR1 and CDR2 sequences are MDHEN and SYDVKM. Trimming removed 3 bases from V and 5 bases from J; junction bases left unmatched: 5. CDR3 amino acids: CASSFGTGPNEKLFF. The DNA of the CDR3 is TGTGCCAGCAGTTTTGGGACAGGACCAAATGAAAAACTGTTTTTT.

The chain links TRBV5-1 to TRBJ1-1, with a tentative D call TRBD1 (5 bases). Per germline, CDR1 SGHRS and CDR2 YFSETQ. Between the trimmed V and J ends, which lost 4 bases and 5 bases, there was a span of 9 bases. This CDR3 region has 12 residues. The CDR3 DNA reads TGCGCCAGCAGCAGCGGGGCAACTGAAGCTTTCTTT. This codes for CASSSGATEAFF. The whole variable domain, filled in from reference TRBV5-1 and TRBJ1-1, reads KAGVTQTPRYLIKTRGQQVTLSCSPISGHRSVSWYQQTPGQGLQFLFEYFSETQRNKGNFPGRFSGRQFSNSRSEMNVSTLELGDSALYLCASSSGATEAFFGQGTRLTVV.

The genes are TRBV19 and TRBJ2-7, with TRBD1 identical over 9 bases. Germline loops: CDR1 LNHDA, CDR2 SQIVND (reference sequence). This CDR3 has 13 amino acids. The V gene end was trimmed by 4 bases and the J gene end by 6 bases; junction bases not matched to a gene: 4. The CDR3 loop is CASSRGQGSEQYF. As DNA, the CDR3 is TGTGCCAGTAGTAGGGGACAGGGTTCCGAGCAGTACTTC. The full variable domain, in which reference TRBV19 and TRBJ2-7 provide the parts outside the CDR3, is DGGITQSPKYLFRKEGQNVTLSCEQNLNHDAMYWYRQDPGQGLRLIYYSQIVNDFQKGDIAEGYSVSREKKESFPLTVTSAQKNPTAFYLCASSRGQGSEQYFGPGTRLTVT.